This T cell receptor (beta chain) was identified during a study of PD-L1 blockade in urothelial cancer. Overall study: Blood analysis took place 3 weeks (second dose) and 6 weeks after treatment start.

The CDR3 runs 14 residues. V lost 3 bases, J lost 7 bases, and 4 bases stayed unmatched. Germline-derived CDR1 and CDR2 are SGHTA and FQGNSA. This table comes from immunoSEQ multiplex PCR, and its TCRdb copy is limited to in-frame clones, with some not included. The table records about 63,000 clones, 80% to 90% of them present only once. Time point meaning: pretreatment peripheral blood. The material sequenced was PBMCs, taken around atezolizumab (anti-PD-L1) treatment. This chain links TRBV7-2 with TRBJ2-1, with 9 bases fitting TRBD1. This TCR was recovered from a man in his 70s with urothelial cancer. The chain's CDR3 is CASSFPTGGNEQFF. The CDR3 DNA reads TGTGCCAGCAGCTTCCCGACAGGGGGGAATGAGCAGTTCTTC.